This T cell receptor beta chain originates from a study of blood T cell repertoires in COVID-19. Turning to the study itself: Specimens from acute and convalescent COVID-19 originated in the United States, Italy and Spain. PBMCs, B-cell-depleted T cells, or T cells provided the cDNA or gDNA that made up the material.

Authors' processing steps: Amplification with reference gene primers provided the estimates of nucleated cell counts. Sequencing was performed with immunoSEQ multiplex PCR; in TCRdb, only in-frame clones are kept and a portion is missing. That table is the source of V, J and clone size, and D and trimming were worked out from the DNA. Seen here are 270,000 or so clones, nearly 85% observed once, and the top ten hold 7.5% to 9%. Germline V gene sequence: CDR1 MNHEY, CDR2 SMNVEV (reference sequence). V lost 2 bases, J lost 2 bases, and 2 bases stayed unmatched. The CDR3 is made up of 16 amino acids. The specimen sequenced was peripheral blood. This TCR was sampled from a human donor in a cohort sampled during active COVID-19. The V call is TRBV27, the J call TRBJ2-1, with 11 nucleotides matching TRBD2. The CDR3 loop reads CASSLIAGGPYNEQFF. CDR3 nucleotide sequence: TGTGCCAGCAGTTTAATAGCGGGAGGGCCCTACAATGAGCAGTTCTTC.